The clone carrying this T cell receptor (beta chain) occurred once. The length of the CDR3 is 15 residues. V lost 0 bases and J 7 bases, leaving 13 bases between the germline ends. CDR1 and CDR2 (germline): MNHEY, SVGAGI. Method: immunoSEQ multiplex PCR; TCRdb's copy keeps in-frame clones and lacks some. Of fewer than 500,000 clones listed, roughly 86% were seen once; the top ten hold 1.3%. This specimen belongs to a study of blood T cell repertoires in COVID-19. Study as a whole: Samples representing acute and convalescent COVID-19 were sourced from the United States, Italy and Spain.

Living in under 30 US areas, the participants were between about 18 and 100 years of age. Cohort placement rested on clinical history that participants reported themselves. Specimen: PBMCs or T cells enriched from blood (not recorded which). This sequence joins TRBV6-5 and TRBJ1-5; the D gene is possibly TRBD1 (6 bases). This receptor was obtained from a man aged 30-40 years who had recovered from COVID-19. The CDR3 nucleotides are TGTGCCAGCAGTTACTCGAATGCAGGGGTCCAGCCCCAGCATTTT. Protein product: CASSYSNAGVQPQHF.